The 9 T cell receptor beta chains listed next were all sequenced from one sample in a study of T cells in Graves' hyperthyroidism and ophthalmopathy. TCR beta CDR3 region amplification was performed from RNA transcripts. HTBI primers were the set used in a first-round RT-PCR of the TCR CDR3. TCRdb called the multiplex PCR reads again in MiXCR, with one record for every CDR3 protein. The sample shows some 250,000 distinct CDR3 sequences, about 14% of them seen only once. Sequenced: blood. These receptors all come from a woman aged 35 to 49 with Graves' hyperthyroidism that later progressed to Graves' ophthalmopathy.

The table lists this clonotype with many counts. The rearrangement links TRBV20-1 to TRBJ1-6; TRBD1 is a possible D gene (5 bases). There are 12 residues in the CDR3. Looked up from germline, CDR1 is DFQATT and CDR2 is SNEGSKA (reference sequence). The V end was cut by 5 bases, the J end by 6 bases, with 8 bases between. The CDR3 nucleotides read TGCAGTGCTGCGGGGGGTAATTCACCCCTCCACTTT. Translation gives CSAAGGNSPLHF.

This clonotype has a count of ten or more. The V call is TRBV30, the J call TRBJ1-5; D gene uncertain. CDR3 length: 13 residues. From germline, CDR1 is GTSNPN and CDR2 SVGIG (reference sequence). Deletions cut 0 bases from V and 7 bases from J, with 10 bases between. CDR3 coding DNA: TGTGCCTGGAGTGTACAAGGTGGGCAGCCCCAGCATTTT. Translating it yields CAWSVQGGQPQHF.

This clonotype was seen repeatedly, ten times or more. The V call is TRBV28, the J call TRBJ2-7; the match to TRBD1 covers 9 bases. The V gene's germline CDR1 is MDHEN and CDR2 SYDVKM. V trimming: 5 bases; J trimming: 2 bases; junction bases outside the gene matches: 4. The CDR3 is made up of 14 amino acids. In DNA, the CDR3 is TGTGCCAGCAGTCCGGGACAGGGACCCTACGAGCAGTACTTC. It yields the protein CASSPGQGPYEQYF.

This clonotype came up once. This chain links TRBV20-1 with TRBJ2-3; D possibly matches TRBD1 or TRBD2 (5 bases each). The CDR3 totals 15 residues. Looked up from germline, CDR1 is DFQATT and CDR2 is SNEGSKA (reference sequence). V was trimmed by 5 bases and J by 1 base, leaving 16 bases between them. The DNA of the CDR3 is TGCAGTGCTGACAGAAGGAGGCCAGGCACAGATACGCAGTATTTT. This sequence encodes CSADRRRPGTDTQYF.

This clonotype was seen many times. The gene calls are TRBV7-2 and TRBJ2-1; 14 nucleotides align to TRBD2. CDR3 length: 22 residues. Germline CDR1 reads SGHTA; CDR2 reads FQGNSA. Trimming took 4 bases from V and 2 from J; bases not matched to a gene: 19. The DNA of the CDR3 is TGTGCCAGCAGCTCCGGGACAGGGCTAGCCGGGACTAGCGGGAGCACCTACAATGAGCAGTTCTTC. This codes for CASSSGTGLAGTSGSTYNEQFF.

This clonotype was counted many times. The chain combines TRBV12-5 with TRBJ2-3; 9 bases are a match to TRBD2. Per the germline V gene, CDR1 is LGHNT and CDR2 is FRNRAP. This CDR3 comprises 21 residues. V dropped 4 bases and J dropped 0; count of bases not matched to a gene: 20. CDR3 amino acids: CASGSYRMRLAGRTSTDTQYF. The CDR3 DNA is TGTGCTAGTGGTTCCTACCGCATGAGGCTAGCGGGACGGACGAGCACAGATACGCAGTATTTT.

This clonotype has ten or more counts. CDR3 DNA sequence: TGCGCCAGCAGCTATCTAGGGTTGAACACTGAAGCTTTCTTT. Its translation: CASSYLGLNTEAFF. The V and J genes are TRBV5-1 and TRBJ1-1; D uncertain. This CDR3 contains 14 residues. Germline CDR1 and CDR2: SGHRS and YFSETQ. Trimming cost V 3 bases and J 0 bases, with 9 bases left between them.

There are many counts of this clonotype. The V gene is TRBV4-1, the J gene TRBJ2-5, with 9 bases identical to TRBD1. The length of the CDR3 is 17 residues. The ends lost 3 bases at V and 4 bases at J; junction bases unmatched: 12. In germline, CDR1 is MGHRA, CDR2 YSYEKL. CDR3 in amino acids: CASSHLLQGALRETQYF. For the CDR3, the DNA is TGCGCCAGCAGCCACCTATTACAGGGGGCGTTGAGAGAGACCCAGTACTTC.

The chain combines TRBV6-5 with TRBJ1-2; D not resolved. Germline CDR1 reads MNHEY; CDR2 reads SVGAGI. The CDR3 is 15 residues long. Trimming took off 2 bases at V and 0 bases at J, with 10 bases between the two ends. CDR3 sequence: CASSYLTGPNYGYTF. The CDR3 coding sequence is TGTGCCAGCAGTTACCTAACCGGGCCTAACTATGGCTACACCTTC.